This T cell receptor (beta chain) came from a study of blood T cells in healthy people across ages (dated by TCRdb to between 2014 and 2017). For the study in its entirety: In model experiments, roughly one uniquely barcoded TCR beta cDNA molecule per two T cells was captured by template switching. To track age-related changes in TCR beta repertoire diversity, the study relied on deep sequencing normalized with unique cDNA molecular identifiers. The donors were divided into four age groups: young (average approximately 16 years), middle-aged (roughly 40), aged (about 61) and long-lived (roughly 88). To avoid experimental bias, donors of different ages were spread randomly across the sequencing lanes. For two donors (one aged 18 to 29 and one aged 80 or older), the study analyzed two additional independent replicas of 1 million unique cDNA reads from the same blood draw.

General study outcomes and caveats: Conclusive comparison of naive and antigen-experienced compartments was prevented by the profiling of bulk unsorted PBMCs. There was a strong correlation between observed TCR beta diversity and the percentage of naive T cells measured by flow cytometry. Because donor CMV infection status was unknown, age-related changes in expanded clonotypes were potentially confounded. Compared with the aged group, the long-lived group had more naive CD4+ T cells, fewer expanded clones and increased TCR diversity, a pattern suggesting age selection. Observed TCR beta diversity per million T cells fell roughly linearly with age, and a significant reduction was already apparent by age approximately 40. Estimates of total diversity based on one million sequenced T cells were considered lower bounds and underestimates.

Library generation was performed with 5' RACE. The sample was run on an Illumina HiSeq 2500. The second PCR ran for roughly 6 to 11 cycles and used a J-beta primer mix along with a sample-barcoded 5' primer. A unique molecular identifier was introduced onto each TCR beta cDNA molecule by a template-switch 5' adaptor carrying 12 random nucleotides. At least 3 million CDR3-containing paired-end reads were obtained from each sample. First-strand cDNA synthesis was performed from all RNA using the Mint cDNA synthesis kit, with priming by a TRBC-specific oligonucleotide. After uracil-DNA glycosylase treatment, a first 18-cycle PCR used universal primers M1SS and BC2_uni_R on all cDNA. Per the authors' processing: For normalization, 1 million high-quality reads were randomly selected from each sample, with every read carrying a distinct molecular identifier. Reads with shared molecular identifiers were discarded instead of being binned into consensus sequences. MiTCR, with a Q25 quality threshold and the strictest error-elimination algorithm, was used for CDR3 identification, clonotype clustering and error correction. A nonparametric unseen species model with Euler transformation was used to estimate a lower bound on total TCR beta diversity. The public reads were reprocessed in TCRdb via fastp at Q25 and MiXCR, keeping in-frame beta chains. Each entry is one CDR3 protein sequence, shown with its most common DNA and genes. The V and J calls reflect TCRdb's pipeline rather than the authors' work. Recorded for this sample are under 2 million distinct CDR3 sequences; about 35% of them occurred a single time. Clones ranked in the top ten supply about 11% of the sample.

The donors were 40 or so Caucasian individuals from Russia, aged about 6 to 95 years, who were systemically healthy. Approximately 9.3 milliliters of peripheral blood were collected from each donor into EDTA-treated Vacutainer tubes. Ficoll-Paque density-gradient centrifugation was used to isolate PBMCs, with at least 7 million obtained per sample. Total RNA, at least 5 micrograms per sample, was extracted from PBMCs with Trizol reagent. Naive CD45RAhigh/CD27high T cell percentages were measured by flow cytometry on a PBMC aliquot from every donor. This clonotype was seen a handful of times. Its antigen target is currently unknown. No qualities accompany the bases; no much larger clone lies one base away. The clonotype comes from a woman aged 30 to 39 in good health. Sequenced input: blood.

The DNA sequence is as follows: TGTGCCATCAGGGGCCCCCGATGGGGTAGAACAACCTACGAGCAGTACTTC. The resulting protein is CAIRGPRWGRTTYEQYF. The sequence is built from TRBV10-3 and TRBJ2-7; there is no confident call for the D gene. Per the germline V gene, ENHRY is the CDR1 and SYGVKD is the CDR2. V was cut back by 6 bases and J by 2 bases, leaving a gap of 23 bases between them. Including the terminal cysteine and phenylalanine, the CDR3 comprises 17 residues. CDR3 DNA only is kept here, 51 bases in frame from base 1.